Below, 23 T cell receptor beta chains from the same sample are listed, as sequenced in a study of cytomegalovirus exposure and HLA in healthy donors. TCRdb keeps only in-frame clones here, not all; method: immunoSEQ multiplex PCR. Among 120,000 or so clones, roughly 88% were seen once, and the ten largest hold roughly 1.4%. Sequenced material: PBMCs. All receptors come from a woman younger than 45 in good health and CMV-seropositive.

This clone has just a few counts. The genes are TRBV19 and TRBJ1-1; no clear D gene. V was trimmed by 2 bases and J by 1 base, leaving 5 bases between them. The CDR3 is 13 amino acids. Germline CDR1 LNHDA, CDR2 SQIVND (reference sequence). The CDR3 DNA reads TGTGCCAGTAGTATATCAGGGAACACTGAAGCTTTCTTT. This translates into CASSISGNTEAFF.

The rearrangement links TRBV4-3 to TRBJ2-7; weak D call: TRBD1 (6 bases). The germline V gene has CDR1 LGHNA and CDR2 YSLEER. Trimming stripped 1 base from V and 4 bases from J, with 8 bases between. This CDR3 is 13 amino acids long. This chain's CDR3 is CASSQGGQYEQYF. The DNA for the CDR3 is TGCGCCAGCAGCCAAGGAGGACAGTACGAGCAGTACTTC.

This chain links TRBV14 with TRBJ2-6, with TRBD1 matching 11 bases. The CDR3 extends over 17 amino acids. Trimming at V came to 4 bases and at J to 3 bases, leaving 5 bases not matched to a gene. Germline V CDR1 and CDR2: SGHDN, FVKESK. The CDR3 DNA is TGTGCCAGCAGCCCCTGGACAGGGGGCGGTGGGGCCAACGTCCTGACTTTC. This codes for CASSPWTGGGGANVLTF.

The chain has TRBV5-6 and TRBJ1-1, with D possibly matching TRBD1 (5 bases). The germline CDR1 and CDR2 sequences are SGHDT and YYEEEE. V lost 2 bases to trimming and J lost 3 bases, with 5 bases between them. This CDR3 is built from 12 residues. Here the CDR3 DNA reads TGTGCCAGCAGCTTAGGGGACACTGAAGCTTTCTTT. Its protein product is CASSLGDTEAFF.

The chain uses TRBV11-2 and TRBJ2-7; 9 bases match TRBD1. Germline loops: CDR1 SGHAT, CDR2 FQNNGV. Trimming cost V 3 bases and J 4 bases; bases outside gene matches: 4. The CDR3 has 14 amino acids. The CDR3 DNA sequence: TGTGCCAGCAGCTTGGGGACAGGGAATTACGAGCAGTACTTC. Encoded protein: CASSLGTGNYEQYF.

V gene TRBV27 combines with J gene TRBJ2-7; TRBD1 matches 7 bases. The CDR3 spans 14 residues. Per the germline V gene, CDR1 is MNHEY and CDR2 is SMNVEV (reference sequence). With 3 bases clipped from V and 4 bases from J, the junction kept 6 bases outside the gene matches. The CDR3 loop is CASSFKGARYEQYF. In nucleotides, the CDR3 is TGTGCCAGCAGTTTTAAGGGGGCGCGGTACGAGCAGTACTTC.

The CDR3 loop is CASSLAGEVYNEQFF. In nucleotides, the CDR3 is TGCGCCAGCAGCTTAGCGGGAGAGGTCTACAATGAGCAGTTCTTC. This chain links TRBV5-1 with TRBJ2-1, with TRBD2 identical over 8 bases. CDR1 and CDR2 from the germline V gene are SGHRS and YFSETQ. This CDR3 has 15 residues. Germline trimming cut 2 bases from V and 3 bases from J; bases unmatched to any gene: 4.

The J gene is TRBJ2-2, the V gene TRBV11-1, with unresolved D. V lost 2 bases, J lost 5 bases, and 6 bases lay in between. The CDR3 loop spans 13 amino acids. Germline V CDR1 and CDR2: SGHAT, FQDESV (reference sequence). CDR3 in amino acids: CASSLLETGELFF. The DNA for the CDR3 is TGTGCCAGCAGCTTACTAGAGACCGGGGAGCTGTTTTTT.

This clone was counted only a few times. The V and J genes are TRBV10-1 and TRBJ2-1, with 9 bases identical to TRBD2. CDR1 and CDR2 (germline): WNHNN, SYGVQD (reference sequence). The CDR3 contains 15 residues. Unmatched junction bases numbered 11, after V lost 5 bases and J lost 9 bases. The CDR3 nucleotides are TGCGCCAGCAGTAGGATTGTAGCGGGAGTCGGTGAGCAGTTCTTC. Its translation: CASSRIVAGVGEQFF.

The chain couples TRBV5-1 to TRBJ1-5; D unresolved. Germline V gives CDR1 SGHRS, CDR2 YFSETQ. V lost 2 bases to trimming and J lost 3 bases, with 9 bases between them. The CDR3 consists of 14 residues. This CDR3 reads CASSLGGNNQPQHF. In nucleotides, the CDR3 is TGCGCCAGCAGCTTAGGAGGAAACAATCAGCCCCAGCATTTT.

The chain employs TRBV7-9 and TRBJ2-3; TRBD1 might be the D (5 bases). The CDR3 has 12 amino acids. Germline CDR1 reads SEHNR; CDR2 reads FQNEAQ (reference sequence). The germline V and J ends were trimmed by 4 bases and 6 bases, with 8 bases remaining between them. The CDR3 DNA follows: TGTGCCAGCAGCTCATCAGGGGATACGCAGTATTTT. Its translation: CASSSSGDTQYF.

The CDR3 DNA sequence: TGTGCCTGGAGTCTCGGACAGGGGGTTGGCTACACCTTC. Translating gives CAWSLGQGVGYTF. The chain couples TRBV30 to TRBJ1-2; TRBD1 matches at 10 bases. V dropped 2 bases and J dropped 7; count of bases not matched to a gene: 4. The CDR3 runs to 13 residues. Germline V lookup: CDR1 GTSNPN, CDR2 SVGIG (reference sequence).

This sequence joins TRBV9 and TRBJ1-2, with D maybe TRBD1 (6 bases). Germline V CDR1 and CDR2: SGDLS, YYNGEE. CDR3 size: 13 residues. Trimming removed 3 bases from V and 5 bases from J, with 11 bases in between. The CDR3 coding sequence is TGTGCCAGCAGCGATGACAGGCCTTATGGCTACACCTTC. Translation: CASSDDRPYGYTF.

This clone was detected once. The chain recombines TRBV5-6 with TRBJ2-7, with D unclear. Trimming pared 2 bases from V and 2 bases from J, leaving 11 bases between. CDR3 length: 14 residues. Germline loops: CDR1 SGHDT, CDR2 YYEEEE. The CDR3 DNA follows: TGTGCCAGCAGCTTCAGGCGTGCAGCCTACGAGCAGTACTTC. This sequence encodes CASSFRRAAYEQYF.

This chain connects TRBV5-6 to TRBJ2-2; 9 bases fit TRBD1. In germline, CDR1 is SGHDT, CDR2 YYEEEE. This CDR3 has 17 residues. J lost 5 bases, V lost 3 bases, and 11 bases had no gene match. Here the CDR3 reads CASSSSDRGIRTGELFF. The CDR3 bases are TGTGCCAGCAGCTCCTCGGACAGGGGAATTAGGACCGGGGAGCTGTTTTTT. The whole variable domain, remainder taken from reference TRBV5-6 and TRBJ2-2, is DAGVTQSPTHLIKTRGQQVTLRCSPKSGHDTVSWYQQALGQGPQFIFQYYEEEERQRGNFPDRFSGHQFPNYSSELNVNALLLGDSALYLCASSSSDRGIRTGELFFGEGSRLTVL.

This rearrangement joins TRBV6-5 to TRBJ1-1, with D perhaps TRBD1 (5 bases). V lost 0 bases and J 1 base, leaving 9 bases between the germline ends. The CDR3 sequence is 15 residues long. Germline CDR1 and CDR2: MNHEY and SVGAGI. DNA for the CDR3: TGTGCCAGCAGTTACTCAGGGGTTCAGAACACTGAAGCTTTCTTT. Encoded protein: CASSYSGVQNTEAFF.

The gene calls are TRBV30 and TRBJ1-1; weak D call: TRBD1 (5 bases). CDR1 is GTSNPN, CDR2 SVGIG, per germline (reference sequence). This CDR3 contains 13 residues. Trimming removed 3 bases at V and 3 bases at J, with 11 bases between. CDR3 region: CAWSARGDTEAFF. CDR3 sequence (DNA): TGTGCCTGGAGCGCTCGGGGGGACACTGAAGCTTTCTTT.

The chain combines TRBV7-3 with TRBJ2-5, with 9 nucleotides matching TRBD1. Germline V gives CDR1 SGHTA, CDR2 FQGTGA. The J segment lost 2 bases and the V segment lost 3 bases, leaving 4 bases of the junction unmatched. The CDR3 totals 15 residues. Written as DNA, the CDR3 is TGTGCCAGCAGCTTTACAGGGGGCGAGCAAGAGACCCAGTACTTC. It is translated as CASSFTGGEQETQYF.

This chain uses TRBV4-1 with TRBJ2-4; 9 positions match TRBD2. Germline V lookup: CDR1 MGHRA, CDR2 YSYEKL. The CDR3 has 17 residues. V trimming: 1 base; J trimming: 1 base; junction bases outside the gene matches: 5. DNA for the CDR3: TGCGCCAGCAGCCAAGTTTTAGCGGGAGTCGCCAAAAACATTCAGTACTTC. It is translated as CASSQVLAGVAKNIQYF.

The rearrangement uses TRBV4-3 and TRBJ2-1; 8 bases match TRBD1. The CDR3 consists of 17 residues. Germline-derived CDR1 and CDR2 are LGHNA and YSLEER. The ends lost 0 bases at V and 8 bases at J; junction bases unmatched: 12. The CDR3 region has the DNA TGCGCCAGCAGCCAAGATCGGGCAGGGGGCGGTGCGGATGAGCAGTTCTTC. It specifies CASSQDRAGGGADEQFF.

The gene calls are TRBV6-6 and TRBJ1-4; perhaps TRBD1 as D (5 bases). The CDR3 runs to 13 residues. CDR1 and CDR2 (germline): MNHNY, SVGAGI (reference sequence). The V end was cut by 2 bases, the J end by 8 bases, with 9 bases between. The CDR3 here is CASSYRWGEKLFF. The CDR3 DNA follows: TGTGCCAGCAGTTACAGGTGGGGCGAAAAACTGTTTTTT.

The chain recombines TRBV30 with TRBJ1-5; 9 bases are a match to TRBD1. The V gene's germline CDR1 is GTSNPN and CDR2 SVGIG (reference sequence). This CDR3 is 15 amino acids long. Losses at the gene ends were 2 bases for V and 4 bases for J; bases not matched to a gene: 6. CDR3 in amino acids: CAWSTGGRFNQPQHF. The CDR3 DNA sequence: TGTGCCTGGAGTACAGGGGGCAGGTTTAATCAGCCCCAGCATTTT.

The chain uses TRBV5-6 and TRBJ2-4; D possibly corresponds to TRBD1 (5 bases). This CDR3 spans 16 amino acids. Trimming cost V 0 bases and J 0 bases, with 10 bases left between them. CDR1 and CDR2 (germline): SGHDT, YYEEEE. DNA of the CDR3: TGTGCCAGCAGCTTGGTTACAGGTCTAGCCAAAAACATTCAGTACTTC. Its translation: CASSLVTGLAKNIQYF.